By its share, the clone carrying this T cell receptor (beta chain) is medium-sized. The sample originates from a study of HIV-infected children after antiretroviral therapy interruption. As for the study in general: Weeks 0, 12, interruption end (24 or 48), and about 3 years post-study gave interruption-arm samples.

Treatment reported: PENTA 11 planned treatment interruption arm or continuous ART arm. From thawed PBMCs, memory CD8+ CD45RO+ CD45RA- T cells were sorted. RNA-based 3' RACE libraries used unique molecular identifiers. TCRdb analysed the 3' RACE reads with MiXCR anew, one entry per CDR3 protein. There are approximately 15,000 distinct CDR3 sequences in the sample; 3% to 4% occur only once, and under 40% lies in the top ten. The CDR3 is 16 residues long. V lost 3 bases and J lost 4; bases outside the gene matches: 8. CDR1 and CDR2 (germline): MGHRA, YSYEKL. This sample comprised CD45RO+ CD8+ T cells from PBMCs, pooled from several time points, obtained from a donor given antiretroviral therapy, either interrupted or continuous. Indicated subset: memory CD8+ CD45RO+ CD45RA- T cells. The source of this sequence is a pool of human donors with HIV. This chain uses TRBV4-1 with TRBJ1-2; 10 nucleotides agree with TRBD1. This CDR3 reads CASSQPGTGDVYGYTF. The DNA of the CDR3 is TGCGCCAGCAGCCAGCCCGGGACAGGGGACGTCTATGGCTACACCTTC.